The clone carrying this T cell receptor (beta chain) has a count of ten or more. One entry per CDR3 protein results from TCRdb running MiXCR on the 5' RACE reads. The data show around 95,000 distinct CDR3 sequences, with under 6.5% seen just once and 10% to 15% held by the top ten. The data were obtained in a study of identical twins. The ends were cut back, 4 bases at V and 4 bases at J, with 13 bases in the middle. The CDR3 is made up of 14 amino acids. The germline V gene has CDR1 MNHEY and CDR2 SVGAGI. Sequenced input: memory T cells sorted from blood. This TCR was sampled from a woman aged 45-59 years in good health. The chain links TRBV6-5 to TRBJ1-1; tentative D call: TRBD1 (5 bases). This chain's CDR3 is CASSSRQGSTEAFF. The DNA for the CDR3 is TGTGCCAGCAGTTCAAGGCAGGGTAGCACTGAAGCTTTCTTT.